Listed here are 27 T cell receptor beta chains from one sample, sequenced in a study of cytomegalovirus exposure and HLA in healthy donors. The study ran its PCR with 60 Vbeta and 13 Jbeta primers. Measured with immunoSEQ multiplex PCR; TCRdb has only the in-frame clones, and not every one. The repertoire holds 120,000 to 150,000 clones, with around two thirds as singletons. Sequenced sample: PBMCs. The receptors were gathered from a male donor in good health and CMV-seronegative.

The genes are TRBV2 and TRBJ2-5; D gene uncertain. There are 19 residues in the CDR3. Germline CDR1 SNHLY, CDR2 FYNNEI. V lost 6 bases to trimming and J lost 2 bases, with 28 bases between them. The DNA of the CDR3 is TGTGCCAGCAGCGCTATCCCGGGTCGCGGCCCGACCACTCAAGAGACCCAGTACTTC. It codes for CASSAIPGRGPTTQETQYF.

This chain uses TRBV6-4 with TRBJ2-2, with D possibly matching TRBD1 (5 bases). CDR1 is MRHNA and CDR2 is SNTAGT in the germline V gene. This CDR3 contains 17 residues. V was pared by 5 bases and J by 0 bases, with 16 bases between. CDR3 DNA: TGTGCCAGCAGTACCCTTCCGTTAGGGGCGAACACCGGGGAGCTGTTTTTT. Translating it yields CASSTLPLGANTGELFF.

J is TRBJ2-7 and V is TRBV6-5; D is unclear. Trimming left V 0 bases short and J 3 bases short, with 9 bases between. The CDR3 runs 14 residues. Germline V gene lookup returns CDR1 MNHEY and CDR2 SVGAGI. The CDR3 sequence: CASSYSNQYYEQYF. Written as DNA, the CDR3 is TGTGCCAGCAGTTACTCTAACCAGTACTACGAGCAGTACTTC.

A few counts support this clone. CDR3 amino acids: CASNRDRVNTGELFF. CDR3 nucleotides: TGTGCCAGCAACCGGGACAGGGTGAACACCGGGGAGCTGTTTTTT. V and J are TRBV6-1 and TRBJ2-2; TRBD1 matches 9 bases. The CDR3 consists of 15 residues. CDR1 MNHNS and CDR2 SASEGT come from the germline V gene. The V gene end was trimmed by 7 bases and the J gene end by 1 base; junction bases not matched to a gene: 4.

V is TRBV19 and J is TRBJ2-7; 10 positions agree with TRBD2. V was pared by 3 bases and J by 0 bases, with 11 bases of the junction left unmatched. Germline CDR1 reads LNHDA; CDR2 reads SQIVND (reference sequence). This CDR3 has 18 residues. The CDR3 sequence: CASSISASGGASSYEQYF. In DNA, the CDR3 is TGTGCCAGTAGTATTTCGGCTAGCGGGGGTGCCAGCTCCTACGAGCAGTACTTC.

Notes on this clone: One junction end disagrees with the germline gene, perhaps due to a read error. This chain uses TRBV9 with TRBJ1-2, with 7 bases fitting TRBD1. Germline lookup yields CDR1 SGDLS and CDR2 YYNGEE. This CDR3 spans 16 amino acids. The CDR3 reads CASSPRTGTDEHGYPF. DNA of the CDR3: TGTGCCAGCAGCCCTCGGACAGGCACCGACGAACATGGCTACCCCTTC.

Here the CDR3 reads CASSLGLADLLHTDTQYF. DNA of the CDR3: TGTGCCAGCAGTTTGGGACTAGCGGATCTGCTTCACACAGATACGCAGTATTTT. The rearrangement links TRBV27 to TRBJ2-3; 11 bases map to TRBD2. Germline V lookup: CDR1 MNHEY, CDR2 SMNVEV (reference sequence). The junction had 10 bases not matched to a gene; V was cut back by 3 bases and J by 2 bases. The CDR3 length is 18 residues.

The CDR3 nucleotides are TGTGCCAGCAGACCCGAACACCTTGCAACTAATGAAAAACTGTTTTTT. Translated, it gives CASRPEHLATNEKLFF. This chain connects TRBV6-4 to TRBJ1-4; D ambiguous. The V end lost 6 bases, the J end lost 0 bases, and 14 bases lay between the germline ends. CDR1 is MRHNA and CDR2 is SNTAGT in the germline V gene. The CDR3 totals 16 residues.

V is TRBV5-1 and J is TRBJ2-5, with 7 positions matching TRBD2. The germline gives CDR1 SGHRS, CDR2 YFSETQ. The junction had 3 bases not matched to a gene; V was cut back by 2 bases and J by 2 bases. CDR3 length equals 14 residues. The CDR3 sequence is CASSLTSVQETQYF. The CDR3 coding sequence is TGCGCCAGCAGCTTAACTAGCGTACAAGAGACCCAGTACTTC.

The rearrangement links TRBV7-8 to TRBJ1-2; D might be TRBD1 (6 bases). V gave up 5 bases and J gave up 5 bases, with 12 bases separating them. This CDR3 is built from 13 residues. CDR1 is SGHVS, CDR2 FQNEAQ, per germline. The CDR3 loop reads CASSPIGQYGYTF. The DNA for the CDR3 is TGTGCCAGCAGCCCGATAGGACAGTATGGCTACACCTTC.

J is TRBJ2-7 and V is TRBV18, with TRBD1 identical over 11 bases. With 3 bases clipped from V and 2 bases from J, the junction kept 9 bases outside the gene matches. Germline-derived CDR1 and CDR2 are KGHSH and LQKENI. The CDR3 loop spans 17 amino acids. The CDR3 DNA follows: TGTGCCAGCTCACCGGGGACAGGGGGATCGGGGACCTACGAGCAGTACTTC. Protein sequence: CASSPGTGGSGTYEQYF.

The J gene is TRBJ1-5, the V gene TRBV19, with D maybe TRBD1 (5 bases). CDR1 and CDR2 (germline): LNHDA, SQIVND (reference sequence). V lost 6 bases to trimming and J lost 1 base, with 13 bases between them. The CDR3 has 15 residues. CDR3 in amino acids: CASSPSRGSNQPQHF. The CDR3 region has the DNA TGTGCCAGTAGCCCTAGCCGGGGGAGCAATCAGCCCCAGCATTTT.

The rearrangement uses TRBV5-4 and TRBJ1-2, with TRBD1 as a possible D gene (6 bases). CDR1 is SGHNT, CDR2 YYREEE, per germline (reference sequence). V lost 1 base, J lost 4 bases, and 14 bases lay in between. The CDR3 runs 15 residues. The CDR3 loop is CASSLQGRATYGYTF. The CDR3 region has the DNA TGTGCCAGCAGCTTGCAGGGGCGCGCCACCTATGGCTACACCTTC.

The chain links TRBV6-5 to TRBJ1-5; D is uncertain. The V end lost 6 bases, the J end lost 0 bases, and 6 bases lay between the germline ends. Per germline, CDR1 MNHEY and CDR2 SVGAGI. The CDR3 is 13 amino acids. The CDR3 is CASSQLSNQPQHF. In nucleotides, the CDR3 is TGTGCCAGCAGCCAACTTAGCAATCAGCCCCAGCATTTT.

The rearrangement links TRBV27 to TRBJ2-1, with D tentatively TRBD1 (6 bases). Germline V gene lookup returns CDR1 MNHEY and CDR2 SMNVEV (reference sequence). CDR3 length: 12 amino acids. V was clipped by 6 bases and J by 8 bases, with 11 bases between them. The DNA for the CDR3 is TGTGCCAGCAGACCGGACAGCCATGAGCAGTTCTTC. This encodes CASRPDSHEQFF.

Notes on this clone: One end of the junction does not line up with germline, which may come from a read error. This sequence joins TRBV6-6 and TRBJ1-1; a weak D match, TRBD1 (6 bases). Germline V lookup: CDR1 MNHNY, CDR2 SVGAGI (reference sequence). The CDR3 length is 14 residues. The CDR3 spells CASRYLQGTAEAFF. DNA of the CDR3: TGTGCCAGCAGGTACTTACAGGGTACGGCTGAAGCTTTCTTT.

This clone was counted a few times. The chain recombines TRBV7-9 with TRBJ1-5; 7 bases fit TRBD1. Germline V CDR1 and CDR2: SEHNR, FQNEAQ (reference sequence). The trim removed 4 bases at V and 5 bases at J, leaving 5 bases unmatched. CDR3 length: 14 amino acids. This CDR3 reads CASSSTRGDQPQHF. CDR3 DNA sequence: TGTGCCAGCAGCTCCACCAGGGGGGATCAGCCCCAGCATTTT.

This clone was counted between two and nine times. V gene TRBV4-2 combines with J gene TRBJ2-7, with 7 bases lining up with TRBD1. V dropped 1 base and J dropped 0; count of bases not matched to a gene: 3. The germline V gene has CDR1 LGHNA and CDR2 YNFKEQ. This CDR3 contains 15 residues. In DNA form, the CDR3 reads TGTGCCAGCAGCCAAGTACAGGGGACCTCCTACGAGCAGTACTTC. It is translated as CASSQVQGTSYEQYF.

The CDR3 region has the DNA TGTGCCAGCAGTTCCTCCGCTATCTACGAGCAGTACTTC. Translated, it gives CASSSSAIYEQYF. The genes are TRBV28 and TRBJ2-7, with D unclear. The CDR3 runs 13 residues. Germline V gene data show CDR1 as MDHEN and CDR2 as SYDVKM. Trimming took 4 bases from V and 3 from J, leaving 10 bases between them.

The chain has TRBV7-2 and TRBJ2-5; D might be TRBD2 (6 bases). V lost 5 bases, J lost 1 base, and 11 bases lay in between. Germline V gene lookup returns CDR1 SGHTA and CDR2 FQGNSA. There are 14 residues in the CDR3. The CDR3 DNA reads TGTGCCAGCAGCCGTTCGGGGGTCCAAGAGACCCAGTACTTC. This sequence encodes CASSRSGVQETQYF.

The gene calls are TRBV27 and TRBJ1-4; tentatively, D is TRBD1 (5 bases). Germline CDR1 is MNHEY and CDR2 is SMNVEV (reference sequence). V lost 3 bases, J lost 8 bases, and 13 bases lay in between. This CDR3 comprises 14 residues. The CDR3 here is CASSFKGPREKLFF. Written as DNA, the CDR3 is TGTGCCAGCAGTTTTAAGGGGCCTCGCGAAAAACTGTTTTTT.

In its sample, this clone was seen a few times. The genes are TRBV30 and TRBJ1-1; D possibly corresponds to TRBD1 (5 bases). The CDR3 is 12 residues long. V lost 0 bases, J lost 11 bases, and 13 bases lay in between. Germline V gene data show CDR1 as GTSNPN and CDR2 as SVGIG (reference sequence). CDR3 bases: TGTGCCTGGAGTGTCGGGCCAGGGAAGGCTTTCTTT. This codes for CAWSVGPGKAFF.

This chain joins TRBV5-6 and TRBJ2-3; TRBD2 might be the D (5 bases). CDR1 SGHDT and CDR2 YYEEEE come from the germline V gene. V lost 4 bases and J 4 bases, leaving 16 bases between the germline ends. The CDR3 is made up of 15 amino acids. The CDR3 DNA sequence: TGTGCCAGCAGCCGCACAGTGGAGGCACCAGATACGCAGTATTTT. Amino acid sequence: CASSRTVEAPDTQYF. The full variable domain, with the rest looked up from reference TRBV5-6 and TRBJ2-3, is DAGVTQSPTHLIKTRGQQVTLRCSPKSGHDTVSWYQQALGQGPQFIFQYYEEEERQRGNFPDRFSGHQFPNYSSELNVNALLLGDSALYLCASSRTVEAPDTQYFGPGTRLTVL.

J is TRBJ2-6 and V is TRBV7-9, with a weak D call TRBD1 (6 bases). V was pared by 0 bases and J by 2 bases, with 11 bases between. The length of the CDR3 is 17 residues. Germline-derived CDR1 and CDR2 are SEHNR and FQNEAQ (reference sequence). As DNA, the CDR3 is TGTGCCAGCAGCTTAGCGCCAGACAGGACTGGGGCCAACGTCCTGACTTTC. It translates to CASSLAPDRTGANVLTF.

This clone was seen a handful of times. The chain uses TRBV18 and TRBJ2-5; 8 bases agree with TRBD2. This CDR3 has 15 amino acids. After removal of 1 base from V and 3 bases from J, the junction contained 4 bases not matched to a gene. The germline V gene encodes CDR1 KGHSH and CDR2 LQKENI. The CDR3 sequence is CASSPRLAGEETQYF. DNA of the CDR3: TGTGCCAGCTCACCACGGCTAGCGGGCGAAGAGACCCAGTACTTC.

V and J are TRBV9 and TRBJ2-1; no reliable D call. The CDR3 is made up of 15 amino acids. Trimming shortened V by 0 bases and J by 0 bases, and 7 bases separated the two germline ends. Germline V gene lookup returns CDR1 SGDLS and CDR2 YYNGEE. CDR3 bases: TGTGCCAGCAGCGTAGTCGTTAGCTCCTACAATGAGCAGTTCTTC. It is translated as CASSVVVSSYNEQFF.

Here the CDR3 DNA reads TGTGCTAGTGGTTCCTCTCCGAGGGGGCGCCGAATCTATGGCTACACCTTC. Translation gives CASGSSPRGRRIYGYTF. This sequence joins TRBV12-5 and TRBJ1-2, with TRBD1 matching over 7 bases. V lost 4 bases and J lost 4; bases outside the gene matches: 15. The germline gives CDR1 LGHNT, CDR2 FRNRAP. This CDR3 has 17 amino acids.